This TCR beta chain was profiled in a study of T cells in Graves' hyperthyroidism and ophthalmopathy. For this clonotype: The antigen remains unidentified.

Authors of the study amplified TCR beta CDR3 regions from RNA transcripts. Primed by the HTBI set, a first-round RT-PCR was run on the TCR CDR3. TCRdb reprocessed the multiplex PCR reads via MiXCR and lists one record per CDR3 protein. The sample has around 300,000 distinct CDR3 sequences, roughly 22% seen once. Study-wide results and caveats: By a 13 V-J model, ophthalmopathy was set apart from stable hyperthyroidism. The blood repertoire included most of the expanded thyroid clonotypes above 0.001.

In making diagnoses, clinical symptoms, serum thyroxine and TRAb, thyroid ultrasound and orbital computed tomography were all used. Fresh peripheral blood, more than 9 ml, yielded the PBMCs. Trimming removed 4 bases from V and 1 base from J, with 10 bases in between. The length of the CDR3 is 14 residues. Germline CDR1 is SNHLY and CDR2 is FYNNEI. The sequence was obtained from a man under 40 with Graves' ophthalmopathy. Sequencing was done on a sample of blood. The chain carries TRBV2 and TRBJ1-1; no definite D call. The DNA for the CDR3 is TGTGCCAGCAGTGCGAATGGAGGGAACACTGAAGCTTTCTTT. This sequence encodes CASSANGGNTEAFF.